This T cell receptor beta chain was recorded in a study of Graves' ophthalmopathy and Graves' hyperthyroidism (dated by TCRdb to the late 2010s). With respect to the entire study: Peripheral blood was collected at initial diagnosis, before any treatment. To tell Graves' ophthalmopathy apart from Graves' hyperthyroidism, and to predict which patients would progress to ophthalmopathy, the study relied on TCR beta repertoire signatures. In total, 135 blood samples were TCR-sequenced: some 40 ophthalmopathy, 75 hyperthyroidism and some 17 hyperthyroidism-to-ophthalmopathy patients. To explore V-J signatures that separate ophthalmopathy from hyperthyroidism, a discovery set of about a hundred patients was enrolled, consisting of 43 with ophthalmopathy and roughly 59 with stable hyperthyroidism. An independent validation cohort comprised some 19 hyperthyroidism patients and some 16 patients who later progressed from hyperthyroidism to ophthalmopathy. In roughly 6 hyperthyroidism patients, the T-cell repertoire of thyroid tissue was compared with the T-cell repertoire of blood. Following sample collection, hyperthyroidism patients were given methimazole at a starting dose of 30 mg daily, and ophthalmopathy patients were given high-dose intravenous methylprednisolone. For training and testing, the 95 to 100 patients in the discovery cohort were randomly divided in a 7:3 ratio.

Results and caveats for the whole study, not just this receptor: Most expanded thyroid clonotypes with a frequency above 0.001 also appeared in blood, which suggests that blood repertoires may reflect the immune response in the thyroid. In validation, the model predicted ophthalmopathy progression with 55% to 71% sensitivity and less than 80% specificity; some twelve predicted patients were CT-confirmed with GO in a median of approximately 6.5 months. No statistical method was used to set the sample size in advance, and the investigators knew which group each participant was assigned to. The 13-signature model separated ophthalmopathy from stable hyperthyroidism with over 85% sensitivity and about 81% specificity in cross-validation, and 80%/75% in the test set.

The germline V gene (reference sequence) yields DFQATT for CDR1 and SNEGSKA for CDR2. Spanning cysteine to phenylalanine, the CDR3 consists of 12 amino acids. Only the CDR3 part of the read is kept: 36 bases, read in frame from the first base. V loses 3 bases of germline sequence and J loses 2 bases, and the interval between the two ends is 8 bases. For repertoire sequencing, TCR beta CDR3 regions were amplified from RNA transcripts. The first round was an RT-PCR using HTBI primers with the Qiagen OneStep RT-PCR kit, and this first round was followed by a second-round multiplex PCR, then size selection and purification. Libraries were sequenced on an Illumina HiSeq2000 using paired-end 100 bp reads. In the original analysis: Reads were processed with SOAPnuke, discarding reads with adapters, uncalled bases, mean Phred below 15, or no exact constant-primer or identifier match. COPE v1.2.5 was used to merge the high-quality paired reads. Each unique nucleotide sequence was defined as a clonotype, and clonotypes were aligned to IMGT TRB V, D and J references with MiTCR v1.1. Analysis was restricted to V-J combinations with a frequency above 0.0001, which covered roughly 99% of repertoires. A TCR clonal expansion and chaos score per V-J combination was defined as the ratio of F50 clonal expansion to chaos observed in the TCRdist matrix. Welch's t-statistics and random forest were used to narrow the features down to around 12 V-J combinations, which were then fed into a naive Bayes classifier. The Morisita-Horn index was used to measure how similar the thyroid and blood repertoires were. The public reads were run again by TCRdb, first through fastp at Q25 and then through MiXCR, and only productive beta chains were kept. Rows are combined by CDR3 protein, so each entry shows the most common genes and DNA. Clone size and V and J calls follow TCRdb, not the original study. The sample data list 680,000 or so distinct CDR3 sequences, and 22% of these were observed just once. The ten largest clones take up approximately 7% of the sample.

Hyperthyroidism was defined as stable when no progression to ophthalmopathy occurred within 18 months of follow-up. Hyperthyroidism patients were newly diagnosed, were aged 18 to 65 years, and had a disease duration under 2 months. Patients with other autoimmune diseases, uncontrolled infections, pregnancy or lactation were excluded. Diagnosis was based on clinical symptoms, serum thyroxine, TRAb, thyroid ultrasound and orbital computed tomography. PBMCs were isolated from 8 to 10 ml of fresh peripheral blood by Ficoll-Paque density gradient centrifugation. Trizol reagent was used to extract the total RNA, and its quality was then checked on an Agilent 2100 Bioanalyzer. With regard to this clonotype: No cognate antigen has been identified for it. Nothing much larger sits one base from this clone, and base qualities are not available.

This receptor was taken from a woman younger than 30 with stable Graves' hyperthyroidism. Some clones in this sample may be carry-over from other donors' samples. Donor details come from another sample of the same person, matched by shared clones. The sequence links TRBV20-1 to TRBJ2-7; possibly the D gene is TRBD1, per 5 matching bases. Sequencing was done on a sample of peripheral blood. DNA sequence: TGCAGTGCTAGTCAGGGCCCCTACGAGCAGTACTTC. Translated, this gives CSASQGPYEQYF.